This TCR beta chain was documented in a study of neurological immune-mediated disorders. In the case of this clonotype: The antigen remains undetermined.

General study findings and limits: Expansion of TCR clones was greatest in HTLV-1-associated myelopathy and smallest in multiple sclerosis, where it fell below that of healthy controls. Among 34 multiple sclerosis patients, 18 had repertoires that phylogenetic grouping placed in one related-CDR3 cluster, a possible signature.

The CDR3 sequence is 15 residues long. V lost 2 bases to trimming and J lost 4 bases; unmatched junction nucleotides: 6. Germline V lookup: CDR1 SGHKS, CDR2 YYEKEE (reference sequence). From the 5' RACE reads, TCRdb called clonotypes with MiXCR, one entry per CDR3 protein. The sample carries around 70,000 distinct CDR3 sequences, 4.8% recorded once. Sequencing was done on a sample of PBMCs. The source of this sequence is a woman in her 70s with multiple sclerosis. The rearrangement links TRBV5-5 to TRBJ1-1; TRBD1 matches 9 bases. CDR3 region: CASSFYRGQSTEAFF. The CDR3 coding sequence is TGTGCCAGCAGCTTCTACAGGGGGCAGAGCACTGAAGCTTTCTTT.